These 9 T cell receptor beta chains originate from one sample sequenced in a study of T-cell memory formation after mild COVID-19. A single record per CDR3 protein comes from TCRdb applying MiXCR to the 5' RACE reads. The top ten clones hold roughly 22% of a sample with about 360,000 distinct CDR3 sequences, around an eighth of them seen once. Sequenced: PBMCs or a T cell subset sorted from them (not recorded which). All receptors derive from a young man who had mild COVID-19 (a few samples of this study predate the infection). Cell type and time point are not known.

At least ten counts were recorded for this clonotype. The chain has TRBV6-5 and TRBJ2-2, with 9 bases matching TRBD1. Losses at the gene ends were 7 bases for V and 1 base for J; bases not matched to a gene: 1. CDR1 and CDR2 from the germline V gene are MNHEY and SVGAGI. The CDR3 totals 14 residues. The CDR3 region is CASMGQGNTGELFF. The CDR3 DNA follows: TGTGCCAGCATGGGACAGGGGAACACCGGGGAGCTGTTTTTT.

This sequence joins TRBV20-1 and TRBJ2-5; D is uncertain. The CDR3 extends over 12 amino acids. With 4 bases removed from V and 3 bases from J, the gap between germline ends came to 9 bases. Germline V gene data show CDR1 as DFQATT and CDR2 as SNEGSKA (reference sequence). The CDR3 DNA reads TGCAGTGCTAATCGTAGGAAAGAGACCCAGTACTTC. Residues: CSANRRKETQYF.

This clonotype was seen a few times. The chain couples TRBV5-6 to TRBJ1-2, with 8 nucleotides matching TRBD1. This CDR3 region has 13 residues. Germline values: CDR1 SGHDT, CDR2 YYEEEE. V was clipped by 4 bases and J by 7 bases; unmatched bases: 6. The CDR3 reads CASSRRQGFGYTF. CDR3 nucleotides: TGTGCCAGCAGCCGAAGACAGGGGTTTGGCTACACCTTC.

This clonotype appeared a few times. The rearrangement joins TRBV7-2 to TRBJ1-3, with 7 nucleotides matching TRBD1. Germline values: CDR1 SGHTA, CDR2 FQGNSA. After removal of 7 bases from V and 4 bases from J, the junction contained 10 bases not matched to a gene. This CDR3 has 15 residues. The CDR3 spells CASTVQEGAGNTIYF. The CDR3 DNA is TGTGCCAGCACCGTACAAGAGGGGGCAGGAAACACCATATATTTT.

The chain couples TRBV19 to TRBJ2-6; D gene uncertain. Germline lookup yields CDR1 LNHDA and CDR2 SQIVND (reference sequence). This CDR3 is built from 17 residues. The V end was cut by 7 bases, the J end by 4 bases, with 20 bases between. The CDR3 loop reads CASIGIQVPLGANVLTF. The CDR3 DNA sequence: TGTGCCAGTATAGGAATACAAGTCCCTCTGGGGGCCAACGTCCTGACTTTC.

This rearrangement joins TRBV20-1 to TRBJ2-7; the D is unclear. V lost 0 bases and J lost 0, with 9 bases in between. The germline V gene has CDR1 DFQATT and CDR2 SNEGSKA (reference sequence). The CDR3 runs to 14 residues. The CDR3 reads CSARDPPSSYEQYV. The CDR3 DNA follows: TGCAGTGCTAGAGATCCCCCTAGCTCCTACGAGCAGTACGTC.

This clonotype has at least ten counts. The gene calls are TRBV5-1 and TRBJ2-3; D could derive from TRBD1 or TRBD2 (5 bases each). V was clipped by 3 bases and J by 0 bases, with 11 bases between them. CDR1 and CDR2 (germline): SGHRS, YFSETQ. The CDR3 is made up of 15 amino acids. CDR3 residues: CASSSRDPSTDTQYF. The CDR3, as DNA: TGCGCCAGCAGCTCCCGGGACCCGAGCACAGATACGCAGTATTTT.

This clonotype has only a few counts. This chain links TRBV20-1 with TRBJ1-2; TRBD1 might be the D (6 bases). CDR3 length: 13 amino acids. Per germline, CDR1 DFQATT and CDR2 SNEGSKA (reference sequence). Trimming cost V 3 bases and J 2 bases, with 10 bases left between them. CDR3 in DNA: TGCAGTGCTAGTGGGGGGGCAAACTATGGCTACACCTTC. Protein product: CSASGGANYGYTF.

This clonotype was observed a single time. The V and J genes are TRBV5-1 and TRBJ2-7; D is uncertain. V gave up 0 bases and J gave up 0 bases, with 10 bases separating them. The germline V gene encodes CDR1 SGHRS and CDR2 YFSETQ. This CDR3 has 15 residues. The DNA of the CDR3 is TGCGCCAGCAGCTTGGCTGTGCTGAGCTCCTACGAGCAGTACTTC. This sequence encodes CASSLAVLSSYEQYF.